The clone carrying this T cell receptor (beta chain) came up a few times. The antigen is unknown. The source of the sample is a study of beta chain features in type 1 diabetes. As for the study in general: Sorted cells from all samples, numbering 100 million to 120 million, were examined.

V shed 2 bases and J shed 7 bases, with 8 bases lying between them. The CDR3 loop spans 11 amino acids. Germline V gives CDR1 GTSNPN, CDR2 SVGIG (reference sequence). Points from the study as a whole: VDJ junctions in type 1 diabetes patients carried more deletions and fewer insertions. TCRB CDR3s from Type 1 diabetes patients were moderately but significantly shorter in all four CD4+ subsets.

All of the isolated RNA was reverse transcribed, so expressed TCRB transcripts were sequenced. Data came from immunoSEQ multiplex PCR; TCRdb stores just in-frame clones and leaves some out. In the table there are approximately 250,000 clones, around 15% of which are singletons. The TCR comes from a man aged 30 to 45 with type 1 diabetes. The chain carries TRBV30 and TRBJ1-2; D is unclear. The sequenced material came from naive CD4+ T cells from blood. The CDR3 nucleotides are TGTGCCTGGAGTTCCCTCGGTGGCTACACCTTC. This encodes CAWSSLGGYTF.